One sample yielded the 24 T cell receptor beta chains listed below, sequenced in a study of blood T cell repertoires in COVID-19 (TCRdb year 2020). Library preparation was by the immunoSEQ multiplex PCR assay. The immuneACCESS repertoire file appears here via TCRdb, limited to in-frame rearrangements. These files lack a portion of the clones; in checked studies, under half of the deficit traces to unresolved V genes, and the cause of the others is not known. Recorded for this sample are about 97,000 clones; 87% of them occurred a single time. The ten most abundant clones make up 15% to 17% of the sample. Material for sequencing was peripheral blood. The receptors shown here come from a human donor in a cohort sampled during active COVID-19.

This chain uses TRBV10-3 with TRBJ2-7; 7 nucleotides agree with TRBD1. CDR1 and CDR2 from the germline V gene are ENHRY and SYGVKD. Germline trimming cut 8 bases from V and 4 bases from J; bases unmatched to any gene: 8. The CDR3 contains 13 residues. The CDR3 here is CAISPGQLYEQYF. CDR3 DNA sequence: TGTGCCATCTCTCCGGGACAGCTATACGAGCAGTACTTC.

Remarks on this clone: At one end the junction does not follow the germline gene, possibly because of a read error. The rearrangement links TRBV7-7 to TRBJ2-2; 7 bases match TRBD2. Germline V gene data show CDR1 as SSHAT and CDR2 as FNYEAQ (reference sequence). The CDR3 consists of 16 residues. This CDR3 reads CASSPIAGPIPGELFF. For the CDR3, the DNA is TGTGCTAGCAGTCCAATAGCGGGCCCAATACCAGGGGAGCTGTTTTTT.

This clone was seen once. This chain joins TRBV4-2 and TRBJ1-4, with TRBD1 identical over 8 bases. The CDR3 runs to 15 residues. From germline, CDR1 is LGHNA and CDR2 YNFKEQ. Unmatched junction bases numbered 4, after V lost 4 bases and J lost 3 bases. The CDR3 sequence is CASSLDRAANEKLFF. DNA for the CDR3: TGTGCCAGCAGCCTGGACAGGGCGGCTAATGAAAAACTGTTTTTT.

In its sample, this clone was seen a few times. The chain recombines TRBV2 with TRBJ1-6, with D maybe TRBD1 (6 bases). Trimming took off 6 bases at V and 4 bases at J, with 10 bases between the two ends. Germline V gene sequence: CDR1 SNHLY, CDR2 FYNNEI. This CDR3 region has 14 residues. The CDR3 DNA is TGTGCCAGCAGGGACAGCACTTATAATTCACCCCTCCACTTT. It codes for CASRDSTYNSPLHF. Full variable domain (remainder filled in from reference TRBV2 and TRBJ1-6): EPEVTQTPSHQVTQMGQEVILRCVPISNHLYFYWYRQILGQKVEFLVSFYNNEISEKSEIFDDQFSVERPDGSNFTLKIRSTKLEDSAMYFCASRDSTYNSPLHFGNGTRLTVT.

This chain joins TRBV5-1 and TRBJ2-3, with 10 bases fitting TRBD2. CDR1 is SGHRS and CDR2 is YFSETQ in the germline V gene. V trimming: 0 bases; J trimming: 5 bases; junction bases outside the gene matches: 6. There are 16 residues in the CDR3. CDR3 amino acids: CASSLDGLADRDTQYF. CDR3 nucleotide sequence: TGCGCCAGCAGCTTGGATGGACTAGCGGATCGAGATACGCAGTATTTT.

The CDR3 loop is CSARRVLSYNEQFF. The CDR3 DNA reads as TGCAGCGCGCGCAGGGTTCTCTCCTACAATGAGCAGTTCTTC. V gene TRBV29-1 combines with J gene TRBJ2-1, with D perhaps matching TRBD1 (5 bases). Germline CDR1 is SQVTM and CDR2 is ANQGSEA. The CDR3 spans 14 residues. V gave up 7 bases and J gave up 0 bases, with 13 bases separating them.

This CDR3 reads CASSPPSTGTYEQYF. CDR3 DNA sequence: TGTGCCAGCTCACCACCTTCTACAGGAACCTACGAGCAGTACTTC. V and J are TRBV18 and TRBJ2-7, with D maybe TRBD1 (5 bases). This CDR3 region has 15 residues. Trimming shortened V by 0 bases and J by 2 bases, and 11 bases separated the two germline ends. CDR1 is KGHSH, CDR2 LQKENI, per germline.

V gene TRBV7-9 combines with J gene TRBJ2-3; 15 positions agree with TRBD2. Germline assignment: CDR1 SEHNR and CDR2 FQNEAQ (reference sequence). Trimming took 5 bases from V and 1 from J; bases not matched to a gene: 7. CDR3 size: 18 residues. This CDR3 reads CASSPRTSGRAGTDTQYF. The CDR3, as DNA: TGTGCCAGCAGCCCCCGGACTAGCGGGAGGGCTGGCACAGATACGCAGTATTTT. Full variable domain (remainder filled in from reference TRBV7-9 and TRBJ2-3): DTGVSQNPRHKITKRGQNVTFRCDPISEHNRLYWYRQTLGQGPEFLTYFQNEAQLEKSRLLSDRFSAERPKGSFSTLEIQRTEQGDSAMYLCASSPRTSGRAGTDTQYFGPGTRLTVL.

This clone was seen once. The J gene is TRBJ1-2, the V gene TRBV7-3, with TRBD1 as a possible D gene (6 bases). CDR3 length: 14 amino acids. Germline V gene data show CDR1 as SGHTA and CDR2 as FQGTGA. Trimming shortened V by 1 base and J by 4 bases, and 10 bases separated the two germline ends. CDR3 coding DNA: TGTGCCAGCAGCTTAAGGGCGGACAGCTATGGCTACACCTTC. The encoded protein is CASSLRADSYGYTF.

The chain recombines TRBV19 with TRBJ2-1; 12 bases are shared with TRBD2. The CDR3 extends over 13 amino acids. J was trimmed by 7 bases and V by 6 bases; bases with no gene match: 1. Germline-derived CDR1 and CDR2 are LNHDA and SQIVND (reference sequence). The CDR3 loop reads CASRLAGGNEQFF. The DNA of the CDR3 is TGTGCCAGTAGACTAGCGGGGGGTAATGAGCAGTTCTTC.

This chain connects TRBV3-1 (or the pseudogene TRBV3-2) to TRBJ2-1, with TRBD2 matching over 7 bases. Losses at the gene ends were 3 bases for V and 4 bases for J; bases not matched to a gene: 6. Germline V CDR1 and CDR2: LGHDT, YNNKEL (reference sequence). This CDR3 is 15 amino acids long. CDR3 DNA sequence: TGTGCCAGCAGCCATCCGGGACTATTATACAATGAGCAGTTCTTC. Protein sequence: CASSHPGLLYNEQFF.

The chain employs TRBV4-1 and TRBJ2-5; TRBD2 agrees at 11 bases. The trim removed 0 bases at V and 1 base at J, leaving 1 base unmatched. The CDR3 sequence is 16 residues long. CDR1 and CDR2 (germline): MGHRA, YSYEKL. The CDR3 DNA sequence: TGCGCCAGCAGCCAAGATCTAGCGGGGGGCCAAGAGACCCAGTACTTC. The encoded protein is CASSQDLAGGQETQYF.

The CDR3 coding sequence is TGTGCCAGCAGCCCCAGGGCTAGCGGGGGCTCGGAGACCCAGTACTTC. Amino acids: CASSPRASGGSETQYF. The rearrangement uses TRBV3-1 (or the pseudogene TRBV3-2) and TRBJ2-5, with 10 bases identical to TRBD2. The CDR3 consists of 16 residues. Germline trimming cut 4 bases from V and 5 bases from J; bases unmatched to any gene: 10. Germline lookup yields CDR1 LGHDT and CDR2 YNNKEL (reference sequence).

The chain recombines TRBV5-1 with TRBJ2-5, with 9 bases that match TRBD1. V trimming: 3 bases; J trimming: 2 bases; junction bases outside the gene matches: 8. CDR3 size: 16 residues. Germline assignment: CDR1 SGHRS and CDR2 YFSETQ. CDR3 nucleotide sequence: TGCGCCAGCAGCTCCCTGGGACAGGGAAATCAAGAGACCCAGTACTTC. Residues: CASSSLGQGNQETQYF. Together with reference TRBV5-1 and TRBJ2-5, the CDR3 gives the full variable domain: KAGVTQTPRYLIKTRGQQVTLSCSPISGHRSVSWYQQTPGQGLQFLFEYFSETQRNKGNFPGRFSGRQFSNSRSEMNVSTLELGDSALYLCASSSLGQGNQETQYFGPGTRLLVL.

The gene calls are TRBV5-6 and TRBJ1-5; D perhaps matches TRBD1 (6 bases). V was trimmed by 4 bases and J by 3 bases, leaving 11 bases between them. CDR3 length: 14 amino acids. The V gene's germline CDR1 is SGHDT and CDR2 YYEEEE. CDR3 DNA: TGTGCCAGCAGCCTGGGACAATACAATCAGCCCCAGCATTTT. Translation: CASSLGQYNQPQHF.

The rearrangement joins TRBV9 to TRBJ1-4; D is perhaps TRBD1 (5 bases). The CDR3 extends over 17 amino acids. V gave up 0 bases and J gave up 0 bases, with 12 bases separating them. CDR1 SGDLS and CDR2 YYNGEE come from the germline V gene. CDR3 in DNA: TGTGCCAGCAGCGTAGGGTCCGGAGGGGCAACTAATGAAAAACTGTTTTTT. Translating it yields CASSVGSGGATNEKLFF. Full variable domain (rest looked up from reference TRBV9 and TRBJ1-4): DSGVTQTPKHLITATGQRVTLRCSPRSGDLSVYWYQQSLDQGLQFLIQYYNGEERAKGNILERFSAQQFPDLHSELNLSSLELGDSALYFCASSVGSGGATNEKLFFGSGTQLSVL.

The rearrangement uses TRBV19 and TRBJ1-1; tentative D call: TRBD1 (5 bases). The V gene's germline CDR1 is LNHDA and CDR2 SQIVND (reference sequence). Trimming stripped 3 bases from V and 6 bases from J, with 11 bases between. The CDR3 runs 13 residues. The CDR3 region has the DNA TGTGCCAGTAGTATGCAGGGTAACGCTGAAGCTTTCTTT. It is translated as CASSMQGNAEAFF.

The chain joins TRBV4-1 to TRBJ2-1; maybe TRBD2 (6 bases). This CDR3 comprises 12 residues. V was cut by 4 bases and J by 9 bases, with 10 bases left in between. CDR1 and CDR2 (germline): MGHRA, YSYEKL. The CDR3 DNA is TGCGCCAGCAGCCCGGGACTCTCTGAGCAGTTCTTC. Residues: CASSPGLSEQFF.

This sequence joins TRBV7-3 and TRBJ1-3, with D uncertain. The CDR3 runs 14 residues. V was clipped by 0 bases and J by 3 bases, with 6 bases between them. Germline CDR1 SGHTA, CDR2 FQGTGA. CDR3 amino acids: CASSLTPGGNTIYF. The CDR3 DNA reads as TGTGCCAGCAGCTTAACTCCAGGTGGAAACACCATATATTTT.

J is TRBJ2-1 and V is TRBV7-2, with D possibly TRBD1 on 5 matching bases. CDR3 length: 16 residues. The V end lost 1 base, the J end lost 0 bases, and 10 bases lay between the germline ends. Germline lookup yields CDR1 SGHTA and CDR2 FQGNSA. CDR3 loop: CASSLVGRSSYNEQFF. For the CDR3, the DNA is TGTGCCAGCAGCTTAGTGGGGCGTAGCTCCTACAATGAGCAGTTCTTC.

The gene calls are TRBV5-4 and TRBJ2-1; TRBD2 aligns across 9 bases. The CDR3 spans 15 residues. The junction had 2 bases not matched to a gene; V was cut back by 0 bases and J by 4 bases. Germline V gene data show CDR1 as SGHNT and CDR2 as YYREEE (reference sequence). The CDR3 spells CASSLGGRVYNEQFF. For the CDR3, the DNA is TGTGCCAGCAGCTTGGGCGGGAGGGTATACAATGAGCAGTTCTTC.

The V and J genes are TRBV11-2 and TRBJ1-1; 9 bases line up with TRBD1. The ends lost 4 bases at V and 7 bases at J; junction bases unmatched: 7. From germline, CDR1 is SGHAT and CDR2 FQNNGV. This CDR3 has 14 residues. CDR3 sequence reads: CASSSLQGASEAFF. CDR3 in DNA: TGTGCCAGCAGCTCTTTACAGGGGGCGAGTGAAGCTTTCTTT.

This chain uses TRBV7-8 with TRBJ1-2; 7 nucleotides align to TRBD1. Looked up from germline, CDR1 is SGHVS and CDR2 is FQNEAQ. The V segment lost 5 bases and the J segment 0 bases; nucleotides outside the gene matches: 6. This CDR3 region has 15 residues. CDR3 amino acids: CASSPGTATNYGYTF. For the CDR3, the DNA is TGTGCCAGCAGCCCGGGGACAGCCACTAACTATGGCTACACCTTC.

The chain links TRBV4-3 to TRBJ2-7; TRBD1 aligns across 8 bases. CDR1 is LGHNA and CDR2 is YSLEER in the germline V gene. J was trimmed by 0 bases and V by 3 bases; bases with no gene match: 4. The CDR3 covers 15 residues. The CDR3 bases are TGCGCCAGCAGCCATTCCGGGACAGGCTCCTACGAGCAGTACTTC. Protein sequence: CASSHSGTGSYEQYF.